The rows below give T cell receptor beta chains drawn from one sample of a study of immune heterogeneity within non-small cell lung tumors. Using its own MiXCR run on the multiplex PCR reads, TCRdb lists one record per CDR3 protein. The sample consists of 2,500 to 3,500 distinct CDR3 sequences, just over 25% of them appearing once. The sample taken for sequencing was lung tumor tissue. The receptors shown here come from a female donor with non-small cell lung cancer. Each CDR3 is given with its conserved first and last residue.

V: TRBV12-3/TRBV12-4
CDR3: CASSSDRGGIYNSPLHF

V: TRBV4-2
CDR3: CASSQGQGGRTEAFF

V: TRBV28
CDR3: CASSGGIGNTEAFF

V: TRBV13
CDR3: CASSLRDNLDEQYF

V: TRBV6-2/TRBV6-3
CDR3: CASSYSLAGGRPYEQYF

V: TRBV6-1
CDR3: CASRGTSAYNEQFF

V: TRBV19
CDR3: CASSETGGNYGYTF

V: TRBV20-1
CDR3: CSASPPGPRDNEQFF

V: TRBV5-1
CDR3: CASSLGGYGYTF

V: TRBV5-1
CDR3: CATSLLGPSYEQYF

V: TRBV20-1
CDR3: CSADGTSGSTYEQYF

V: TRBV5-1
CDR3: CASSLYRVSETQYF

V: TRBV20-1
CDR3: CSAPRPAGTEAFF

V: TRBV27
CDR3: CASSLAGGSVDEQFF

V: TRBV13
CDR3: CASSLGGTGRYEQYF

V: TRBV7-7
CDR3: CASSLAPGVNEQFF

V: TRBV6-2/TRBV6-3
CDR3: CASNRAEGQGNEQFF

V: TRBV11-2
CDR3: CASSPWDSGELFF

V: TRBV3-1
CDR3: CASSQGQINNSPLHF

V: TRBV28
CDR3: CASRIRRGPSRHHEQYF

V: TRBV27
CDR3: CASSLTSGGSYEQYF

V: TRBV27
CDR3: CASSFLRLDNEQFF

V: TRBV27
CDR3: CASRQPYDADTQYF

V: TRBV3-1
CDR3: CASSQELAGGVPHEQYF

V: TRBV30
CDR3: CAWTTRLGLAGGRTVELFF

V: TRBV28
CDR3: CASSLPLGVGPGLETQYF

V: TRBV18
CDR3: CASWNRDSYEQYF

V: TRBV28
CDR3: CASSTGGLRDTEAFF

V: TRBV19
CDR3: CASSLGEGRNGYTF

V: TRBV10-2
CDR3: CASSESRRDGYTF

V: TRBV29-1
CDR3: CSVALRVGEKLFF

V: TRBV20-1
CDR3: CSASAPGQGYSEQFF

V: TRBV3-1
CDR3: CASSDRDRGNYEQYF

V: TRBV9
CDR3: CASSVGQGATSYEQYF

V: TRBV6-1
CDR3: CASSGPGQATAYEQYF

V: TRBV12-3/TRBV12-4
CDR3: CASSLWEGGNEQFF

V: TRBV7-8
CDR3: CASSGHRVDSPLHF